This is a list of T cell receptor beta chains from one sample in a study of cytomegalovirus exposure and HLA in healthy donors. The protocol was immunoSEQ multiplex PCR, while the TCRdb copy is restricted to in-frame clones and leaves out a portion. The top ten hold 3% to 3.5% of the sample, which has 130,000 or so clones, approximately 82% seen once. The sequenced sample consisted of PBMCs. These TCRs come from a man aged 35 to 55 in good health and CMV-seronegative. CDR3s include the opening cysteine and the closing phenylalanine or tryptophan. A D gene is named only where the DNA matches it firmly. Some rows mark clone size as missing; the rest say once, few, many or name a class of expanded clone.

clone_size: once; d_call: -; j_call: TRBJ2-7; v_call: TRBV6-6; cdr3_nt: TGTGCCAGCAGTTACACACCAAGCGGTTACGAGCAGTACTTC; cdr3_aa: CASSYTPSGYEQYF
clone_size: -; d_call: TRBD1; j_call: TRBJ1-4; v_call: TRBV5-6; cdr3_nt: TGTGCCAGCAGCTCGGGACAGAGTAATGAAAAACTGTTTTTT; cdr3_aa: CASSSGQSNEKLFF
clone_size: -; d_call: TRBD1; j_call: TRBJ1-1; v_call: TRBV5-1; cdr3_nt: TGCGCCAGCAGCCCTCGGACAGGTTCTCATCCGAACACTGAAGCTTTCTTT; cdr3_aa: CASSPRTGSHPNTEAFF
clone_size: few; d_call: TRBD2; j_call: TRBJ2-2; v_call: TRBV4-1; cdr3_nt: TGCGCCAGCAGCCGCCTGGCGGGGGACACCGGGGAGCTGTTTTTT; cdr3_aa: CASSRLAGDTGELFF
clone_size: -; d_call: TRBD1; j_call: TRBJ1-3; v_call: TRBV6-5; cdr3_nt: TGTGCCAGCAGTTACCAGGCAGGGGGCGCGCACACCATATATTTT; cdr3_aa: CASSYQAGGAHTIYF
clone_size: -; d_call: TRBD2; j_call: TRBJ2-1; v_call: TRBV7-7; cdr3_nt: TGTGCCAGCAGCCCTTATAAAACTAGCGGGGGGGCCCCCTTTACCTACAATGAGCAGTTCTTC; cdr3_aa: CASSPYKTSGGAPFTYNEQFF
clone_size: -; d_call: -; j_call: TRBJ1-5; v_call: TRBV5-6; cdr3_nt: TGTGCCAGCAGTAACTACCCGGGAGGGCCCCAGCATTTT; cdr3_aa: CASSNYPGGPQHF
clone_size: -; d_call: TRBD1; j_call: TRBJ1-2; v_call: TRBV6-5; cdr3_nt: TGTGCCAGCAGATACGATACAGGGGGCGGCTATGGCTACACCTTC; cdr3_aa: CASRYDTGGGYGYTF
clone_size: -; d_call: -; j_call: TRBJ2-7; v_call: TRBV6-5; cdr3_nt: TGTGCCAGCAGTTACTTGGCTGCCTCCTACGAGCAGTACTTC; cdr3_aa: CASSYLAASYEQYF
clone_size: -; d_call: TRBD2; j_call: TRBJ2-7; v_call: TRBV7-9; cdr3_nt: TGTGCCAGCAGCTTTAATCGCGGGGGGAGTCAGTACTTC; cdr3_aa: CASSFNRGGSQYF
clone_size: few; d_call: TRBD1; j_call: TRBJ1-1; v_call: TRBV6-6; cdr3_nt: TGTGCCAGCAGTTACACAGGGGGTGACACTGAAGCTTTCTTT; cdr3_aa: CASSYTGGDTEAFF
clone_size: -; d_call: TRBD1; j_call: TRBJ1-1; v_call: TRBV18; cdr3_nt: TGTGCCAGCTCACCACGACAGGGGAACACTGAAGCTTTCTTT; cdr3_aa: CASSPRQGNTEAFF
clone_size: once; d_call: -; j_call: TRBJ2-3; v_call: TRBV18; cdr3_nt: TGTGCCAGCTCCCTCGGGGTAACCACAGATACGCAGTATTTT; cdr3_aa: CASSLGVTTDTQYF
clone_size: -; d_call: -; j_call: TRBJ1-4; v_call: TRBV29-1; cdr3_nt: TGCAGCCCCATCCCGCGGCGGAATGAAAAACTGTTTTTT; cdr3_aa: CSPIPRRNEKLFF
clone_size: -; d_call: -; j_call: TRBJ1-1; v_call: TRBV9; cdr3_nt: TGTGCCAGCAGCCGAGGGCAGAACACTGAAGCTTTCTTT; cdr3_aa: CASSRGQNTEAFF
clone_size: -; d_call: -; j_call: TRBJ1-1; v_call: TRBV9; cdr3_nt: TGTGCCAGCAGCGTAGCCGGGACTAGCACTGAAGCTTTCTTT; cdr3_aa: CASSVAGTSTEAFF
clone_size: -; d_call: -; j_call: TRBJ1-6; v_call: TRBV6-1; cdr3_nt: TGTGCCAGCAGGGGGGGTGACTATTCACCCCTCCACTTT; cdr3_aa: CASRGGDYSPLHF
clone_size: few; d_call: TRBD1; j_call: TRBJ2-1; v_call: TRBV9; cdr3_nt: TGTGCCAGCAGCGACCGGGACAGCACCTACAATGAGCAGTTCTTC; cdr3_aa: CASSDRDSTYNEQFF
clone_size: -; d_call: TRBD1; j_call: TRBJ2-7; v_call: TRBV19; cdr3_nt: TGTGCCAGTAGCATAAGGACAGGGGGCTCCTACGAGCAGTACTTC; cdr3_aa: CASSIRTGGSYEQYF
clone_size: few; d_call: -; j_call: TRBJ2-7; v_call: TRBV5-6; cdr3_nt: TGTGCCAGCAGCTTGGCCTCCAGGGCCAGGGAGCAGTACTTC; cdr3_aa: CASSLASRAREQYF
clone_size: -; d_call: -; j_call: TRBJ2-3; v_call: TRBV30; cdr3_nt: TGTGCCTGGAACAGGGCATTCACAGATACGCAGTATTTT; cdr3_aa: CAWNRAFTDTQYF
clone_size: -; d_call: TRBD2; j_call: TRBJ2-5; v_call: TRBV6-6; cdr3_nt: TGTGCCACCACAGCGGGGGCCCAAGAGACCCAGTACTTC; cdr3_aa: CATTAGAQETQYF
clone_size: -; d_call: TRBD2; j_call: TRBJ2-3; v_call: TRBV29-1; cdr3_nt: TGCAGCGCCACCTACAGGAAGCGGGGGGGCCTGACAGATACGCAGTATTTT; cdr3_aa: CSATYRKRGGLTDTQYF
clone_size: -; d_call: TRBD2; j_call: TRBJ2-5; v_call: TRBV6-5; cdr3_nt: TGTGCCAGCAGTTACTCGGCTAGCGGGGGCCAAGAGACCCAGTACTTC; cdr3_aa: CASSYSASGGQETQYF
clone_size: -; d_call: -; j_call: TRBJ2-5; v_call: TRBV6-5; cdr3_nt: TGTGCCACCTGTGGGGCAGTCCAAGAGACCCAGTACTTC; cdr3_aa: CATCGAVQETQYF
clone_size: -; d_call: -; j_call: TRBJ1-2; v_call: TRBV28; cdr3_nt: TGTGCCAGCAGACTTTTCACAGGGACTACTAACTATGGCTACACCTTC; cdr3_aa: CASRLFTGTTNYGYTF
clone_size: -; d_call: TRBD1; j_call: TRBJ1-5; v_call: TRBV7-3; cdr3_nt: TGTGCCAGCAGCCCCACAGGGGCGAGGGGTCAGCCCCAGCATTTT; cdr3_aa: CASSPTGARGQPQHF
clone_size: -; d_call: -; j_call: TRBJ2-6; v_call: TRBV7-3; cdr3_nt: TGTGCCAGCAGCTTAAGGTCACCAGGGCACTCTCTCTCTGGGGCCAACGTCCTGACTTTC; cdr3_aa: CASSLRSPGHSLSGANVLTF
clone_size: few; d_call: -; j_call: TRBJ2-7; v_call: TRBV5-1; cdr3_nt: TGCGCCAGCAGCTTGTTCGGTTACGAGCAGTACTTC; cdr3_aa: CASSLFGYEQYF
clone_size: -; d_call: -; j_call: TRBJ2-7; v_call: TRBV10-3; cdr3_nt: TGTGCCATCAGTGGGTCGATGGGGTCGGGGACCTACGAGCAGTACTTC; cdr3_aa: CAISGSMGSGTYEQYF
clone_size: -; d_call: TRBD2; j_call: TRBJ2-1; v_call: TRBV7-3; cdr3_nt: TGTGCCAGCAGCTTGGGACTAGGTAAGCAGTTCTTC; cdr3_aa: CASSLGLGKQFF
clone_size: -; d_call: TRBD1; j_call: TRBJ1-2; v_call: TRBV29-1; cdr3_nt: TGCAGCGTTGCTTTCGCAGGGGGTGCCTTTTATGGCTACACCTTC; cdr3_aa: CSVAFAGGAFYGYTF
clone_size: few; d_call: -; j_call: TRBJ1-1; v_call: TRBV5-1; cdr3_nt: TGCGCCAGCAGCTTGGCCGAGCTGAGCTATTTGAACACTGAAGCTTTCTTT; cdr3_aa: CASSLAELSYLNTEAFF
clone_size: -; d_call: TRBD1; j_call: TRBJ2-6; v_call: TRBV19; cdr3_nt: TGTGCCAGTAGTCGGGACAGGGCTAACTCTGGGGCCAACGTCCTGACTTTC; cdr3_aa: CASSRDRANSGANVLTF
clone_size: -; d_call: TRBD1; j_call: TRBJ1-2; v_call: TRBV19; cdr3_nt: TGTGCCAGTCGGGACAGCTCATTACACTATGGCTACACCTTC; cdr3_aa: CASRDSSLHYGYTF
clone_size: -; d_call: -; j_call: TRBJ2-1; v_call: TRBV4-3; cdr3_nt: TGCGCCAGCAGCCCAGAAGGGATTAGCGGCCTTGAGCAGTTCTTC; cdr3_aa: CASSPEGISGLEQFF
clone_size: -; d_call: -; j_call: TRBJ1-6; v_call: TRBV19; cdr3_nt: TGTGCCAGTAGTCCCCGGCGGGGTGTCCTTAATTCACCCCTCCACTTT; cdr3_aa: CASSPRRGVLNSPLHF